This T cell receptor (beta chain) came from a study of shared clonotypes between healthy human individuals. Study summary: Ranging from 18 to 49 in age, donors were a couple of women and a few men. The plates for each donor numbered three CD4 naive, three CD4 memory, two CD8 naive and one CD8 memory.

Every immunoSEQ plate was one replicate of a subset's evenly spread DNA. Assay used: immunoSEQ multiplex PCR; TCRdb lists only in-frame clones, some missing. Seen here are about a million clones, roughly 77% observed once, and the top ten hold 0.89%. The germline V and J ends were trimmed by 0 bases and 5 bases, with 11 bases remaining between them. The CDR3 runs to 14 residues. Germline CDR1 and CDR2: SGHDT and YYEEEE. This receptor was obtained from a man aged 18 to 30 in good health. Some clones in this sample may be carry-over from other donors' samples. The sequencing sample was made of memory CD4+ T cells from PBMCs. Subset reported: CD45RA-negative fraction. V usage is TRBV5-6 and J usage is TRBJ2-5; D gene unclear. The CDR3 sequence is CASSLDTNLETQYF. The DNA of the CDR3 is TGTGCCAGCAGCTTGGATACAAACCTGGAGACCCAGTACTTC. The full variable domain, in which reference TRBV5-6 and TRBJ2-5 provide the parts outside the CDR3, is DAGVTQSPTHLIKTRGQQVTLRCSPKSGHDTVSWYQQALGQGPQFIFQYYEEEERQRGNFPDRFSGHQFPNYSSELNVNALLLGDSALYLCASSLDTNLETQYFGPGTRLLVL.